These 14 T cell receptor beta chains came from one sample sequenced in a study of blood T cells in healthy people across ages. Primers used in a second PCR of roughly 6 to 11 cycles were a sample-barcoded 5' primer and a J-beta primer mix. TCRdb reanalysed the 5' RACE reads using MiXCR and keeps one entry per CDR3 protein. The sample records about 720,000 distinct CDR3 sequences, about 20% being singletons. The sequenced material came from blood. All receptors come from an older man in good health.

The chain joins TRBV5-5 to TRBJ2-1; D might be TRBD2 (6 bases). The CDR3 consists of 13 residues. Trimming removed 2 bases from V and 5 bases from J, with 8 bases in between. The germline gives CDR1 SGHKS, CDR2 YYEKEE (reference sequence). The CDR3 reads CASSFASDNEQFF. Written as DNA, the CDR3 is TGTGCCAGCAGCTTTGCTAGCGACAATGAGCAGTTCTTC. Complete variable domain (other parts from reference TRBV5-5 and TRBJ2-1): DAGVTQSPTHLIKTRGQQVTLRCSPISGHKSVSWYQQVLGQGPQFIFQYYEKEERGRGNFPDRFSARQFPNYSSELNVNALLLGDSALYLCASSFASDNEQFFGPGTRLTVL.

This clonotype was detected only a few times. This chain uses TRBV28 with TRBJ1-2; D is ambiguous. Trimming removed 7 bases at V and 3 bases at J, with 12 bases between. Per germline, CDR1 MDHEN and CDR2 SYDVKM. This CDR3 spans 13 amino acids. CDR3 amino acids: CASKGVIDYGYTF. In DNA, the CDR3 is TGTGCCAGCAAAGGCGTAATAGACTATGGCTACACCTTC.

About this clonotype: Likely a read error: the CDR3 ends without its conserved phenylalanine or tryptophan. The chain employs TRBV7-2 and TRBJ1-4; D is unclear. The CDR3 contains 13 residues. Germline values: CDR1 SGHTA, CDR2 FQGNSA. The ends were cut back, 5 bases at V and 6 bases at J, with 10 bases in the middle. The CDR3 bases are TGTGCCAGCAGCCCACGGCCCGATGAAAAACTGTTTTTG. This gives the protein CASSPRPDEKLFL.

The sample holds one count of this clonotype. The chain joins TRBV10-3 to TRBJ2-7; D tentatively fits TRBD1 or TRBD2 (6 bases each). The germline V and J ends were trimmed by 8 bases and 3 bases, with 11 bases remaining between them. The CDR3 extends over 12 amino acids. CDR1 and CDR2 from the germline V gene are ENHRY and SYGVKD. CDR3 amino acids: CAIEGGDYEQYV. The CDR3 nucleotides read TGTGCCATCGAGGGGGGAGACTACGAGCAGTACGTC.

The genes are TRBV11-2 and TRBJ2-3, with 8 bases aligning to TRBD1. With V trimmed by 5 bases and J by 4 bases, 5 bases remained unmatched. Germline loops: CDR1 SGHAT, CDR2 FQNNGV. CDR3 size: 14 residues. The CDR3 DNA reads TGTGCCAGCAGCCGGACAGGGTGGGCAGATACGCAGTATTTT. Amino acids: CASSRTGWADTQYF.

This clonotype was detected many times. The J gene is TRBJ2-3, the V gene TRBV7-2; TRBD2 might be the D (7 bases). Germline V lookup: CDR1 SGHTA, CDR2 FQGNSA. CDR3 size: 14 residues. V shed 3 bases and J shed 6 bases, with 13 bases lying between them. The CDR3 loop is CASSFGGPSDTQYF. The CDR3 region has the DNA TGTGCCAGCAGCTTCGGGGGGCCCTCGGATACGCAGTATTTT. Based on the CDR3 plus reference TRBV7-2 and TRBJ2-3, the full variable domain is GAGVSQSPSNKVTEKGKDVELRCDPISGHTALYWYRQSLGQGLEFLIYFQGNSAPDKSGLPSDRFSAERTGGSVSTLTIQRTQQEDSAVYLCASSFGGPSDTQYFGPGTRLTVL.

This clonotype occurred a few times. The chain combines TRBV20-1 with TRBJ1-2; unclear D gene. Looked up from germline, CDR1 is DFQATT and CDR2 is SNEGSKA (reference sequence). The V gene lost 6 bases and the J gene lost 4 bases, with 9 bases spanning the gap. CDR3 length equals 11 residues. Written as DNA, the CDR3 is TGCAGTGCGTCGGGTGGCTATGGCTACACCTTC. It specifies CSASGGYGYTF.

In this sample, this clonotype turned up a few times. J is TRBJ1-5 and V is TRBV12-3 or TRBV12-4; D remains unclear. Trimming shortened V by 3 bases and J by 7 bases, and 4 bases separated the two germline ends. This CDR3 region has 11 residues. In DNA form, the CDR3 reads TGTGCCAGCAGTTTTGTGCAGCCCCAGCATTTT. This translates into CASSFVQPQHF.

The chain is built from TRBV20-1 and TRBJ1-5; D call uncertain. Between the trimmed V and J ends, which lost 5 bases and 6 bases, there was a span of 14 bases. The length of the CDR3 is 13 residues. Germline V gene sequence: CDR1 DFQATT, CDR2 SNEGSKA (reference sequence). The CDR3 DNA reads as TGCAGTGCTGATACAGAGGTGGGTCAGCCCCAGCATTTT. Protein: CSADTEVGQPQHF.

This clonotype was seen a handful of times. At one end, the junction sequence differs from germline, possibly due to a read error. CDR3 nucleotides: TGTGCCAGCAGTTTTATGGGGGGCCGGAGCATAGATACGCAGTATTTT. It codes for CASSFMGGRSIDTQYF. This chain uses TRBV12-3 or TRBV12-4 with TRBJ2-3; D could derive from TRBD1 or TRBD2 (6 bases each). This CDR3 has 16 amino acids.

V gene TRBV6-2 or TRBV6-3 combines with J gene TRBJ1-6, with TRBD1 matching over 11 bases. Germline CDR1 reads MNHEY; CDR2 reads SVGEGT. J gave up 15 bases and V 11 bases, and 12 bases lay outside the gene matches. The length of the CDR3 is 13 residues. This CDR3 is CAALEDRGLILHF. The CDR3 coding sequence is TGTGCCGCGTTGGAGGACAGGGGGCTTATCCTCCACTTT.

This chain links TRBV5-1 with TRBJ1-5; D is possibly TRBD1 (6 bases). The CDR3 has 15 residues. V lost 0 bases and J 8 bases, leaving 15 bases between the germline ends. Germline V gene lookup returns CDR1 SGHRS and CDR2 YFSETQ. CDR3 DNA sequence: TGCGCCAGCAGCTTGGGGTCAGGGGCGAGGGAGCCCCAGCATTTT. Its protein product is CASSLGSGAREPQHF.

This sequence joins TRBV20-1 and TRBJ2-1; D is unresolved. Germline lookup yields CDR1 DFQATT and CDR2 SNEGSKA (reference sequence). The CDR3 has 12 residues. Trimming pared 6 bases from V and 3 bases from J, leaving 9 bases between. CDR3 amino acids: CSARRLYNEQFF. CDR3 bases: TGCAGTGCCAGAAGGCTCTACAATGAGCAGTTCTTC.

The V gene is TRBV5-6, the J gene TRBJ2-7; D is undetermined. The V gene's germline CDR1 is SGHDT and CDR2 YYEEEE. The CDR3 sequence is 14 residues long. Trimming cost V 0 bases and J 2 bases, with 9 bases left between them. CDR3 sequence: CASSLARVPYEQYF. For the CDR3, the DNA is TGTGCCAGCAGCTTGGCCCGGGTTCCCTACGAGCAGTACTTC.